This T cell receptor (beta chain) was sequenced for a study of blood T cells in healthy people across ages (dated by TCRdb to the mid-2010s). Turning to the overall study: In model experiments, roughly one uniquely barcoded TCR beta cDNA molecule per two T cells was captured by template switching. Using the same blood draw, the study looked at two additional independent replicas of 1 million unique cDNA reads for two donors, one aged 18 to 29 and the other aged 80 or older. The study measured age-related changes in TCR beta repertoire diversity using deep sequencing normalized with unique cDNA molecular identifiers. Donors of different ages were randomly distributed across sequencing lanes to avoid experimental bias. Four age groups were formed from the donors: young (average around 15 years), middle-aged (around 41), aged (approximately 60) and long-lived (around 82). What the study reported, not specific to this receptor: The percentage of naive T cells measured by flow cytometry correlated strongly with observed TCR beta diversity. Because donor CMV infection status was unknown, age-related changes in expanded clonotypes were potentially confounded. Compared with the aged group, more naive CD4+ T cells, fewer expanded clones and increased TCR diversity were shown by the long-lived group, suggesting age selection. Total diversity estimates from one million sequenced T cells were considered lower bounds and underestimates. Bulk unsorted PBMC profiling prevented conclusive comparison of naive and antigen-experienced compartments. As age increased, observed TCR beta diversity per million T cells dropped in a roughly linear way, and a significant reduction was already evident by age 40.

Libraries came from 5' RACE. The listed sequencing device is Illumina HiSeq 2500. A second roughly 7 to 11 cycle PCR used a sample-barcoded 5' primer and a J-beta primer mix. A template-switch 5' adaptor carrying 12 random nucleotides introduced a unique molecular identifier onto each TCR beta cDNA molecule. Each sample yielded at least 3 million CDR3-containing paired-end reads. All of the RNA was converted into first-strand cDNA using the Mint cDNA synthesis kit, with a TRBC-specific oligonucleotide serving as the primer. Following uracil-DNA glycosylase treatment, a first 18-cycle PCR with universal primers M1SS and BC2_uni_R was performed on all cDNA. Processing in the source paper ran as follows. For normalization, 1 million high-quality reads, each with a distinct molecular identifier, were randomly selected from each sample. Reads sharing molecular identifiers were discarded rather than binned into consensus sequences. MiTCR, with a Q25 quality threshold and the strictest error-elimination algorithm, was used for CDR3 identification, clonotype clustering and error correction. A nonparametric unseen species model with Euler transformation was used to estimate a lower bound on total TCR beta diversity. TCRdb cleaned the public reads at Q25 with fastp, built clones with MiXCR and kept in-frame beta chains. Every distinct CDR3 protein forms one entry, paired with its most common genes and DNA. TCRdb, not the original authors, processed these V and J calls. The sample table lists around 870,000 distinct CDR3 sequences, 29% of them with a count of one. The ten largest make up 15% to 20% of the sample.

This clonotype occurred many times. No antigen is known for it. Per-nucleotide qualities are absent, and no much larger clonotype sits a single base away. From the cysteine through the phenylalanine, the CDR3 covers 14 amino acids. The read is trimmed to its CDR3 DNA, 42 bases read in frame from base 1. V lost 2 bases and J lost 2 bases; the stretch between them is 8 bases long. Based on the germline V gene (reference sequence), the CDR1 and CDR2 sequences are MNHEY and SMNVEV. Donors were roughly 40 systemically healthy Caucasian individuals from Russia aged 6 to 90 years. About 9.1 milliliters of peripheral blood were collected from each donor into EDTA-treated Vacutainer tubes. PBMCs were isolated by Ficoll-Paque density-gradient centrifugation, with at least 7 million obtained per sample. Trizol reagent was used to extract total RNA from the PBMCs, yielding at least 5 micrograms per sample. For every donor, flow cytometry on a PBMC aliquot measured the percentage of naive CD45RAhigh/CD27high T cells.

The chain links TRBV27 with TRBJ2-3; no D gene call is confident. The sample taken for sequencing was blood. The TCR sequence derives from a woman over 75 in good health. The DNA sequence is TGTGCCAGCAGTTTAGTACAGCCCACAGATACGCAGTATTTT. Translated, this gives CASSLVQPTDTQYF.